Below, one T cell receptor (beta chain) is given with its context. This entry is derived from a study of CXCR3-negative and CXCR3-positive naive CD8 T cells. CDR1 is PRHDT and CDR2 is FYEKMQ in the germline V gene (reference sequence). This CDR3 is built from 15 residues. CD45RO-CCR7+CD27+CD95- expression identified naive CD8+ T cells. UMI-labeled TRB cDNA libraries were prepared by 5' RACE. TCRdb processed the 5' RACE reads again and assigns one entry to each CDR3 protein, with no DNA. With roughly 56,000 distinct CDR3 sequences in the sample, the ten largest clones hold about 0.42%. Sequencing was done on a sample of naive CXCR3- CD8+ T cells from blood. As to subset: CD45RO-CCR7+CD27+CD95- naive CD8+ T cells lacking CXCR3 (TNR3-). The sequence was collected from a human donor in good health. Some clones in this sample may be carry-over from other donors' samples. This chain links TRBV13 with TRBJ2-7. The CDR3 sequence: CASSLEMESGYEQYF.